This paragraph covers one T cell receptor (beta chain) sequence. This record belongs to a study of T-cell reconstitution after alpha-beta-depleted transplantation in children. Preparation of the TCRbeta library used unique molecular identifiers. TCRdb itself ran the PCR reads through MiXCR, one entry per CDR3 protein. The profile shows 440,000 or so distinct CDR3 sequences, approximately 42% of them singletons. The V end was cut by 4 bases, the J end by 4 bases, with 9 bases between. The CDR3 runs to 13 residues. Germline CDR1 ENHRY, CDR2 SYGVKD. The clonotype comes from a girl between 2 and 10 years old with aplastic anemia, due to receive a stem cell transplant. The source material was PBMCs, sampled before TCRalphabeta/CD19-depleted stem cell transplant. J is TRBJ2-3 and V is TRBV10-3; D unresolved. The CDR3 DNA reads TGTGCCATCAGTGTAGACTTGCCAGATACGCAGTATTTT. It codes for CAISVDLPDTQYF.